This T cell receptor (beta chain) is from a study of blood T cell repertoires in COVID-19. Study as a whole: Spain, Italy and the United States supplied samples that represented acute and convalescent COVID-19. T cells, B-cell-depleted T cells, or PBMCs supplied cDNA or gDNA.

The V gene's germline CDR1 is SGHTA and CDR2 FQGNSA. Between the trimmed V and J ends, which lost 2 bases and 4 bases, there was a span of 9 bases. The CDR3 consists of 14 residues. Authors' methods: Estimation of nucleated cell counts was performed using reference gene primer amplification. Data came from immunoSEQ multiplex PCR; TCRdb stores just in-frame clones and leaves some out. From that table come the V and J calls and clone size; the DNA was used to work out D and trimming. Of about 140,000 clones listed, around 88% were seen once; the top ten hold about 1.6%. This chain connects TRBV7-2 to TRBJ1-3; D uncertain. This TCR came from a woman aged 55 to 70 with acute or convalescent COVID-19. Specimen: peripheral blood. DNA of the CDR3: TGTGCCAGCAGCTTAACGGGGAGAGGAAACACCATATATTTT. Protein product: CASSLTGRGNTIYF.